A single sample is the source of the 19 T cell receptor beta chains below, sequenced in a study of T cells in localized non-small cell lung cancer (dated by TCRdb to 2020 to 2021). The method was the immunoSEQ multiplex PCR assay. What TCRdb holds here is the immuneACCESS table cut down to in-frame rearrangements. Part of the clones is not present; checked against another copy, under half of the missing clones reflect an unresolved V gene, and the others are unexplained. The sample has tens of thousands of clones on record, 87% of them singletons. The ten largest clones add up to roughly 15% of the sample. The input for sequencing was peripheral blood, taken before any cancer treatment. The source of these receptors is a man aged 40-75 years with stage I squamous cell lung carcinoma.

V gene TRBV27 combines with J gene TRBJ1-5; perhaps TRBD1 as D (6 bases). The CDR3 is 15 amino acids. V lost 3 bases to trimming and J lost 5 bases, with 14 bases between them. The germline CDR1 and CDR2 sequences are MNHEY and SMNVEV (reference sequence). Here the CDR3 DNA reads TGTGCCAGCAGTTTCAGTACAGGGAAGGATCAGCCCCAGCATTTT. Its translation: CASSFSTGKDQPQHF.

This chain links TRBV7-3 with TRBJ2-1; 7 nucleotides line up with TRBD2. J lost 3 bases, V lost 0 bases, and 8 bases had no gene match. This CDR3 has 17 residues. CDR1 and CDR2 from the germline V gene are SGHTA and FQGTGA. This CDR3 reads CASSLTGRGGSYNEQFF. The CDR3 DNA reads TGTGCCAGCAGCTTAACAGGGAGGGGAGGGAGCTACAATGAGCAGTTCTTC.

This chain links TRBV6-5 with TRBJ2-2, with TRBD2 as a possible D gene (5 bases). CDR1 and CDR2 from the germline V gene are MNHEY and SVGAGI. Trimming removed 6 bases at V and 1 base at J, with 9 bases between. The CDR3 has 14 amino acids. The CDR3 DNA reads as TGTGCCAGCAGCAAAGGACTGAACACCGGGGAGCTGTTTTTT. Amino acid sequence: CASSKGLNTGELFF.

The chain links TRBV7-2 to TRBJ1-2; a weak D match, TRBD1 (6 bases). This CDR3 has 12 residues. Trimming stripped 5 bases from V and 8 bases from J, with 12 bases between. Germline V CDR1 and CDR2: SGHTA, FQGNSA. DNA of the CDR3: TGTGCCAGCAGCCCCACAGGGCCCGGCTACACCTTC. It codes for CASSPTGPGYTF.

V gene TRBV6-5 combines with J gene TRBJ1-5; D is unclear. Trimming removed 0 bases at V and 11 bases at J, with 14 bases between. From germline, CDR1 is MNHEY and CDR2 SVGAGI. CDR3 length: 14 residues. The CDR3 sequence: CASSYSNQPKAQHF. The CDR3 DNA reads TGTGCCAGCAGTTACTCTAATCAACCCAAAGCCCAGCATTTT.

This clone was seen only a few times. The chain joins TRBV2 to TRBJ1-2; perhaps TRBD1 as D (5 bases). V lost 2 bases, J lost 7 bases, and 11 bases lay in between. Germline assignment: CDR1 SNHLY and CDR2 FYNNEI. This CDR3 has 13 residues. CDR3 region: CASSELAQGGYTF. The CDR3 nucleotides are TGTGCCAGCAGTGAATTGGCCCAGGGTGGCTACACCTTC. Complete variable domain (other parts from reference TRBV2 and TRBJ1-2): EPEVTQTPSHQVTQMGQEVILRCVPISNHLYFYWYRQILGQKVEFLVSFYNNEISEKSEIFDDQFSVERPDGSNFTLKIRSTKLEDSAMYFCASSELAQGGYTFGSGTRLTVV.

The J gene is TRBJ2-7, the V gene TRBV4-3; D is perhaps TRBD1 or TRBD2 (7 bases each). The V gene's germline CDR1 is LGHNA and CDR2 YSLEER. V was pared by 1 base and J by 3 bases, with 13 bases between. The CDR3 has 15 amino acids. The CDR3 protein is CASSQGAGGVYEQYF. Written as DNA, the CDR3 is TGCGCCAGCAGCCAAGGGGCAGGGGGGGTCTACGAGCAGTACTTC.

This chain connects TRBV7-2 to TRBJ2-3; perhaps TRBD2 as D (5 bases). The V gene lost 6 bases and the J gene lost 0 bases, with 25 bases spanning the gap. Germline V gene lookup returns CDR1 SGHTA and CDR2 FQGNSA. This CDR3 region has 19 residues. CDR3 bases: TGTGCCAGCAGTTACACTTTCGGAGCGGCAACATCTAGCACAGATACGCAGTATTTT. Protein product: CASSYTFGAATSSTDTQYF.

The V gene is TRBV6-5, the J gene TRBJ2-3, with 8 positions matching TRBD1. Trimming cost V 4 bases and J 2 bases; bases outside gene matches: 8. Germline CDR1 is MNHEY and CDR2 is SVGAGI. The CDR3 spans 16 residues. The CDR3 protein is CASSSNRGENTDTQYF. The CDR3 region has the DNA TGTGCCAGCAGTTCAAACAGGGGGGAGAACACAGATACGCAGTATTTT.

The rearrangement joins TRBV6-1 to TRBJ1-2; D is unresolved. CDR1 is MNHNS and CDR2 is SASEGT in the germline V gene. This CDR3 spans 13 amino acids. V was pared by 6 bases and J by 0 bases, with 8 bases between. The CDR3 region is CASSEQPNYGYTF. The CDR3 DNA sequence: TGTGCCAGCAGCGAACAGCCTAACTATGGCTACACCTTC.

CDR3 nucleotide sequence: TGTGCCAGCAGATCCTGGACAGGGAGGAATGAAAAACTGTTTTTT. Amino acid sequence: CASRSWTGRNEKLFF. The chain is built from TRBV6-1 and TRBJ1-4; 8 bases are shared with TRBD1. The V gene's germline CDR1 is MNHNS and CDR2 SASEGT. V trimming: 6 bases; J trimming: 5 bases; junction bases outside the gene matches: 8. There are 15 residues in the CDR3.

The genes are TRBV6-5 and TRBJ1-2; D is undetermined. Per germline, CDR1 MNHEY and CDR2 SVGAGI. The CDR3 sequence is 12 residues long. The V end lost 5 bases, the J end lost 0 bases, and 4 bases lay between the germline ends. CDR3 nucleotides: TGTGCCAGCAGTCCATCTAACTATGGCTACACCTTC. Its protein is CASSPSNYGYTF.

The V gene is TRBV18, the J gene TRBJ2-7, with D tentatively TRBD2 (6 bases). The CDR3 is made up of 17 amino acids. V lost 2 bases, J lost 0 bases, and 17 bases lay in between. CDR1 and CDR2 from the germline V gene are KGHSH and LQKENI. This CDR3 reads CASSPTTTRGASYEQYF. The CDR3 DNA is TGTGCCAGCTCACCAACCACCACTCGCGGGGCCTCCTACGAGCAGTACTTC.

The J gene is TRBJ2-1, the V gene TRBV7-2; possible D gene TRBD1, 5 bases. The CDR3 sequence is 13 residues long. The germline V gene has CDR1 SGHTA and CDR2 FQGNSA. Trimming stripped 5 bases from V and 4 bases from J, with 9 bases between. The CDR3 region is CASSGRQYNEQFF. The CDR3 DNA reads TGTGCCAGCAGCGGCCGACAGTACAATGAGCAGTTCTTC. Using reference TRBV7-2 and TRBJ2-1 for the parts outside the CDR3, the full variable domain is GAGVSQSPSNKVTEKGKDVELRCDPISGHTALYWYRQSLGQGLEFLIYFQGNSAPDKSGLPSDRFSAERTGGSVSTLTIQRTQQEDSAVYLCASSGRQYNEQFFGPGTRLTVL.

This clone came up a few times. This chain links TRBV2 with TRBJ2-2; TRBD2 is a possible D gene (6 bases). The germline V and J ends were trimmed by 2 bases and 6 bases, with 10 bases remaining between them. Germline values: CDR1 SNHLY, CDR2 FYNNEI. The CDR3 consists of 14 residues. The CDR3 spells CASSEFSGAGELFF. CDR3 DNA sequence: TGTGCCAGCAGTGAATTCTCGGGGGCCGGGGAGCTGTTTTTT.

The V and J genes are TRBV13 and TRBJ2-5; D is possibly TRBD2 (5 bases). V dropped 4 bases and J dropped 6 bases, with 15 bases sitting between them. The CDR3 is 14 residues long. Per germline, CDR1 PRHDT and CDR2 FYEKMQ (reference sequence). The CDR3 loop is CASSSRLASQTQYF. CDR3 nucleotides: TGTGCCAGCAGCTCGCGCTTAGCGAGCCAGACCCAGTACTTC.

This clone was found a few times. This chain links TRBV27 with TRBJ2-7; D call uncertain. The germline V gene encodes CDR1 MNHEY and CDR2 SMNVEV (reference sequence). CDR3 length equals 15 residues. V lost 3 bases to trimming and J lost 4 bases, with 16 bases between them. The DNA for the CDR3 is TGTGCCAGCAGTTTGAACATGGGCCCAGGATACGAGCAGTACTTC. Its translation: CASSLNMGPGYEQYF.

The rearrangement uses TRBV18 and TRBJ1-2, with no clear D. Trimming took off 3 bases at V and 4 bases at J, with 6 bases between the two ends. Germline loops: CDR1 KGHSH, CDR2 LQKENI. The CDR3 is 12 amino acids. This CDR3 is CASSPGSYGYTF. CDR3 sequence (DNA): TGTGCCAGCTCACCGGGGAGCTATGGCTACACCTTC.

Note on this clone: At the DNA level, this CDR3 is encoded by other sequences in the same sample as well. The chain employs TRBV5-1 and TRBJ2-3; D is ambiguous. This CDR3 region has 14 residues. Between the trimmed V and J ends, which lost 2 bases and 3 bases, there was a span of 10 bases. Germline V gene data show CDR1 as SGHRS and CDR2 as YFSETQ. CDR3 protein: CASSLVGTTDTQYF. CDR3 bases: TGCGCCAGCAGCTTAGTAGGAACTACAGATACGCAGTATTTT.